The present TCR beta chain was sequenced within a study of human T cells and chemical hapten exposure. The germline CDR1 and CDR2 sequences are DFQATT and SNEGSKA (reference sequence). V was pared by 6 bases and J by 4 bases, with 5 bases of the junction left unmatched. This CDR3 has 13 residues. The time point denotes: patch test 2, 6 weeks after DPC sensitization. The treatment was: therapeutic diphenylcyclopropenone sensitization with weekly scalp DPC. TCRdb reprocessed the RACE reads with MiXCR, giving one entry per CDR3 protein. This sample has some 150,000 distinct CDR3 sequences, with roughly 10% found just once.

Source: whole blood, taken in connection with sensitization to the hapten diphenylcyclopropenone (DPC). The chain has TRBV20-1 and TRBJ2-7; 11 bases are a match to TRBD2. The sequence was obtained from a woman aged 50 to 60 with alopecia areata. Some clones in this sample may be carry-over from other donors' samples. CDR3 protein: CSADTSGGYEQYF. The CDR3 DNA is TGCAGTGCCGATACTAGCGGGGGTTACGAGCAGTACTTC.